The 25 T cell receptor beta chains in this list originate from one sample, sequenced in a study of control samples from healthy donors and cancer patients. TCRdb's table, derived via immunoSEQ multiplex PCR, lists solely in-frame clones and lacks some. This sample has some 100,000 clones, with 88% found just once. Sequencing input: blood. These receptors were taken from a man aged 25-40 years in good health.

V is TRBV13 and J is TRBJ1-3; D is uncertain. The CDR3 covers 15 residues. V lost 5 bases and J lost 0, with 11 bases in between. From germline, CDR1 is PRHDT and CDR2 FYEKMQ (reference sequence). DNA of the CDR3: TGTGCCAGCAGCCCCCCCTTTTACTCTGGAAACACCATATATTTT. This encodes CASSPPFYSGNTIYF.

The chain recombines TRBV6-5 with TRBJ2-7; TRBD1 matches 9 bases. J gave up 3 bases and V 2 bases, and 2 bases lay outside the gene matches. The CDR3 totals 14 residues. Germline values: CDR1 MNHEY, CDR2 SVGAGI. The CDR3 DNA sequence: TGTGCCAGCAGTTACCTGACAGGGGGCTACGAGCAGTACTTC. It is translated as CASSYLTGGYEQYF.

In its sample, this clone was seen a few times. V is TRBV7-6 and J is TRBJ1-6; D is possibly TRBD1 (6 bases). Germline values: CDR1 SGHVS, CDR2 FNYEAQ. The CDR3 length is 13 residues. The V gene lost 7 bases and the J gene lost 9 bases, with 13 bases spanning the gap. CDR3 DNA sequence: TGTGCCAGCAAGTTGGGGGGGCGTTCACCCCTCCACTTT. Protein sequence: CASKLGGRSPLHF.

The V and J genes are TRBV7-2 and TRBJ2-5; either TRBD1 or TRBD2 may fit D (6 bases each). The CDR3 length is 14 residues. Germline CDR1 reads SGHTA; CDR2 reads FQGNSA. The V end lost 1 base, the J end lost 7 bases, and 13 bases lay between the germline ends. In DNA form, the CDR3 reads TGTGCCAGCAGCTTAGACCGGACAGCGGGGACCCAGTACTTC. The encoded protein is CASSLDRTAGTQYF.

The CDR3 nucleotides read TGCGCCAGCCGCAAATCTATCACGGATACGCAGTATTTT. Its protein product is CASRKSITDTQYF. The chain has TRBV5-1 and TRBJ2-3; D not certain. The CDR3 contains 13 residues. V dropped 7 bases and J dropped 6 bases, with 15 bases sitting between them. Germline V gives CDR1 SGHRS, CDR2 YFSETQ.

The rearrangement joins TRBV7-3 to TRBJ2-7, with D tentatively TRBD1 (6 bases). V lost 5 bases and J 6 bases, leaving 14 bases between the germline ends. Germline V gene sequence: CDR1 SGHTA, CDR2 FQGTGA. This CDR3 has 13 amino acids. CDR3 loop: CASSLLDSGEQYF. The CDR3 DNA follows: TGTGCCAGCAGCCTCCTGGACAGTGGCGAGCAGTACTTC.

This clone has more than one count but fewer than ten. CDR3 residues: CASSVLGEKNTGELFF. As DNA, the CDR3 is TGTGCCAGCAGCGTATTAGGGGAGAAGAACACCGGGGAGCTGTTTTTT. This chain uses TRBV9 with TRBJ2-2, with D perhaps being TRBD1 or TRBD2 (5 bases each). Trimming pared 1 base from V and 1 base from J, leaving 11 bases between. The CDR3 contains 16 residues. Looked up from germline, CDR1 is SGDLS and CDR2 is YYNGEE.

The rearrangement links TRBV28 to TRBJ1-2; D unresolved. Trimming left V 1 base short and J 8 bases short, with 20 bases between. Germline loops: CDR1 MDHEN, CDR2 SYDVKM. The CDR3 consists of 16 residues. The CDR3 DNA reads TGTGCCAGCAGTTTATTAGGCAGGCCCGATTTGAGGGGCTACACCTTC. Encoded protein: CASSLLGRPDLRGYTF.

The chain recombines TRBV15 with TRBJ2-7, with D uncertain. Germline-derived CDR1 and CDR2 are LNHNV and YYDKDF (reference sequence). V dropped 0 bases and J dropped 7 bases, with 7 bases sitting between them. This CDR3 contains 12 residues. The CDR3 is CATSRDTWEQYF. The CDR3 nucleotides read TGTGCCACCAGCAGAGATACCTGGGAGCAGTACTTC.

This sequence joins TRBV5-6 and TRBJ2-1; the match to TRBD1 covers 8 bases. V was clipped by 1 base and J by 2 bases; unmatched bases: 2. The CDR3 covers 15 residues. Germline V lookup: CDR1 SGHDT, CDR2 YYEEEE. The CDR3 nucleotides are TGTGCCAGCAGCTTGAGGACAGGGACCTACAATGAGCAGTTCTTC. Amino acids: CASSLRTGTYNEQFF.

The chain carries TRBV30 and TRBJ2-1; TRBD2 matches at 7 bases. Germline values: CDR1 GTSNPN, CDR2 SVGIG (reference sequence). CDR3 length equals 12 residues. J gave up 7 bases and V 3 bases, and 3 bases lay outside the gene matches. The CDR3 DNA is TGTGCCTGGAGCCCCGGGGGGAATGAGCAGTTCTTC. Encoded protein: CAWSPGGNEQFF.

The rearrangement joins TRBV18 to TRBJ2-1, with unresolved D. V dropped 0 bases and J dropped 0 bases, with 9 bases sitting between them. Germline CDR1 is KGHSH and CDR2 is LQKENI. This CDR3 spans 16 amino acids. The CDR3 DNA reads TGTGCCAGCTCACCACCTAACCGTGGCTCCTACAATGAGCAGTTCTTC. Translating gives CASSPPNRGSYNEQFF.

The chain couples TRBV28 to TRBJ2-1, with D possibly called TRBD1 or TRBD2 (7 bases each). V shed 5 bases and J shed 4 bases, with 27 bases lying between them. Looked up from germline, CDR1 is MDHEN and CDR2 is SYDVKM. The CDR3 loop spans 19 amino acids. As DNA, the CDR3 is TGTGCCAGCAGTCGGCGCAGGGGGGGTCGAGGAGCTAGGTACAATGAGCAGTTCTTC. Protein sequence: CASSRRRGGRGARYNEQFF.

As for this clone: Other DNA sequences in the same sample also yield this CDR3. The J gene is TRBJ2-7, the V gene TRBV12-3 or TRBV12-4; D is perhaps TRBD2 (5 bases). V lost 4 bases and J 5 bases, leaving 9 bases between the germline ends. The length of the CDR3 is 12 residues. CDR3 sequence reads: CASSSGVHEQYF. CDR3 DNA sequence: TGTGCCAGCAGTTCCGGGGTCCACGAGCAGTACTTC.

The V call is TRBV7-2, the J call TRBJ2-5, with unresolved D. V was pared by 6 bases and J by 3 bases, with 11 bases between. CDR1 and CDR2 (germline): SGHTA, FQGNSA. CDR3 length: 13 amino acids. CDR3 sequence: CASSYTGKETQYF. The DNA of the CDR3 is TGTGCCAGCAGTTACACCGGAAAAGAGACCCAGTACTTC.

The V gene is TRBV4-1, the J gene TRBJ1-2; weak D call: TRBD1 (5 bases). V lost 0 bases and J lost 5, with 10 bases in between. The CDR3 contains 14 residues. In germline, CDR1 is MGHRA, CDR2 YSYEKL. This chain's CDR3 is CASSQDIEGYGYTF. Here the CDR3 DNA reads TGCGCCAGCAGCCAAGATATAGAGGGGTATGGCTACACCTTC.

This sequence joins TRBV9 and TRBJ1-2; possible D gene TRBD1, 6 bases. Germline CDR1 is SGDLS and CDR2 is YYNGEE. V was pared by 3 bases and J by 2 bases, with 8 bases between. The CDR3 runs to 13 residues. CDR3 coding DNA: TGTGCCAGCAGCGGCAGGGGCAACTATGGCTACACCTTC. Residues: CASSGRGNYGYTF.

Only a few counts were recorded for this clone. V gene TRBV7-8 combines with J gene TRBJ2-1; TRBD2 matches at 7 bases. The CDR3 spans 16 residues. Looked up from germline, CDR1 is SGHVS and CDR2 is FQNEAQ. J lost 1 base, V lost 1 base, and 4 bases had no gene match. This CDR3 is CASSLVAGQSYNEQFF. The CDR3 DNA reads TGTGCCAGCAGCTTAGTAGCGGGTCAGTCCTACAATGAGCAGTTCTTC.

The CDR3 loop reads CASSFWSNGEAFF. The DNA of the CDR3 is TGCGCCAGCAGCTTTTGGTCGAACGGTGAAGCTTTCTTT. The rearrangement joins TRBV5-1 to TRBJ1-1; D gene uncertain. The V gene lost 2 bases and the J gene lost 7 bases, with 12 bases spanning the gap. Germline CDR1 SGHRS, CDR2 YFSETQ. The CDR3 loop spans 13 amino acids.

This chain joins TRBV11-3 and TRBJ2-1; the D is unclear. The germline V gene has CDR1 SGHNT and CDR2 YENEEA. Trimming took off 0 bases at V and 9 bases at J, with 9 bases between the two ends. There are 13 residues in the CDR3. As DNA, the CDR3 is TGTGCCAGCAGCTTAGACGTCACCGCTGAGCAGTTCTTC. Amino acid sequence: CASSLDVTAEQFF.

A few counts support this clone. This chain connects TRBV3-1 (or the pseudogene TRBV3-2) to TRBJ2-5, with TRBD2 as a possible D gene (6 bases). Between the trimmed V and J ends, which lost 2 bases and 5 bases, there was a span of 15 bases. CDR1 is LGHDT and CDR2 is YNNKEL in the germline V gene (reference sequence). CDR3 length: 15 residues. The CDR3 coding sequence is TGTGCCAGCAGCCAATACGGGAGTGGGGGGGAGACCCAGTACTTC. Its translation: CASSQYGSGGETQYF.

V is TRBV7-9 and J is TRBJ2-5; 7 nucleotides match TRBD2. CDR3 length: 16 residues. CDR1 is SEHNR and CDR2 is FQNEAQ in the germline V gene (reference sequence). V shed 3 bases, J shed 4 bases, and the junction held 11 bases outside the gene matches. The CDR3 coding sequence is TGTGCCAGCAGCTTCACGAGCGGGACGTCGGGAGAGACCCAGTACTTC. Its protein product is CASSFTSGTSGETQYF. The whole variable domain, filled in from reference TRBV7-9 and TRBJ2-5, reads DTGVSQNPRHKITKRGQNVTFRCDPISEHNRLYWYRQTLGQGPEFLTYFQNEAQLEKSRLLSDRFSAERPKGSFSTLEIQRTEQGDSAMYLCASSFTSGTSGETQYFGPGTRLLVL.

The chain has TRBV19 and TRBJ1-5; tentative D call: TRBD1 (5 bases). Trimming shortened V by 1 base and J by 3 bases, and 10 bases separated the two germline ends. Germline V gene sequence: CDR1 LNHDA, CDR2 SQIVND (reference sequence). CDR3 size: 15 residues. The CDR3 is CASSIVWGTNQPQHF. The CDR3 nucleotides read TGTGCCAGTAGTATAGTGTGGGGGACCAATCAGCCCCAGCATTTT.

The V call is TRBV9, the J call TRBJ2-1; 14 bases line up with TRBD2. Germline V lookup: CDR1 SGDLS, CDR2 YYNGEE. The CDR3 has 15 residues. The junction had 8 bases not matched to a gene; V was cut back by 0 bases and J by 15 bases. The CDR3 sequence is CASSVDGTSGRGLFF. CDR3 nucleotides: TGTGCCAGCAGCGTAGATGGGACTAGCGGGAGAGGGCTGTTCTTC.

This rearrangement joins TRBV30 to TRBJ1-5, with D unresolved. The V gene lost 7 bases and the J gene lost 2 bases, with 12 bases spanning the gap. CDR3 length: 13 residues. Germline-derived CDR1 and CDR2 are GTSNPN and SVGIG (reference sequence). The CDR3 DNA is TGTGCCTCCGAAACCAGACGCAATCAGCCCCAGCATTTT. It translates to CASETRRNQPQHF.